Listed below are T cell receptor beta chains from one sample, sequenced in a study of human T cells and chemical hapten exposure. Via MiXCR, TCRdb re-called the RACE reads, giving one row per CDR3 protein. The table lists tens of thousands of distinct CDR3 sequences, around a tenth of them singletons. The input for sequencing was whole blood, taken in connection with sensitization to the hapten diphenylcyclopropenone (DPC). Receptors were obtained from a woman between 45 and 60 years old with alopecia areata. Some clones in this sample may be carry-over from other donors' samples. CDR3s include the opening cysteine and the closing phenylalanine or tryptophan. D genes are given only for firm matches. A row's size may be missing; if present it is once, few, many or a size class.

j_gene | v_gene | abundance | d_gene | CDR3nt | CDR3aa
TRBJ2-1 | TRBV5-1 | - | - | TGCGCCAGCAGGGTAGGGGAGTCCTACAATGAGCAGTTCTTC | CASRVGESYNEQFF
TRBJ2-7 | TRBV5-5 | many | - | TGTGCCAGCAGCTTGGGCGGAACCGGGCAGTACTTC | CASSLGGTGQYF
TRBJ2-4 | TRBV28 | few | TRBD2 | TGTGCCAGCAGTTCGGGGGGGTCTCAGTACTTC | CASSSGGSQYF
TRBJ1-5 | TRBV5-1 | - | - | TGCGCCAGCAGCCCGGACTCGGGGGTCAGCCAGCCCCAGCATTTT | CASSPDSGVSQPQHF
TRBJ1-6 | TRBV15 | - | - | TGTGCCACCAGCAGAGATCCTGACGGGAGCTCCTATAATTCACCCCTCCACTTT | CATSRDPDGSSYNSPLHF
TRBJ2-5 | TRBV5-1 | many | - | TGCGCCAGCAGCTTAGAGGGGGAACTAGTCCAAGAGACCCAGTACTTC | CASSLEGELVQETQYF
TRBJ1-5 | TRBV12-3/TRBV12-4 | many | - | TGTGCCAGCAGTTATACCCAGCCCCAGCATTTT | CASSYTQPQHF
TRBJ1-1 | TRBV11-2 | few | TRBD1 | TGTGCCAGCAGCAGTTACAGGGGGACCACTGAAGCTTTCTTT | CASSSYRGTTEAFF
TRBJ1-2 | TRBV6-1 | many | - | TGTGCCAGCAGCGTACAGGGAAACTATGGCTACACCTTC | CASSVQGNYGYTF
TRBJ1-2 | TRBV7-9 | few | - | TGTGCCAGCAGCTTAGCAGACAGGCTAGATGGCTACACCTTC | CASSLADRLDGYTF
TRBJ2-4 | TRBV11-2 | - | - | TGTGCCAGCAGCTTATATCTAGACGAAAGAAACATTCAGTACTTC | CASSLYLDERNIQYF
TRBJ2-3 | TRBV24-1 | - | - | TGTGCCACCAGTGATAACCGGGGGTTCCCTCCGGATACGCAGTATTTT | CATSDNRGFPPDTQYF
TRBJ2-7 | TRBV11-2 | - | - | TGTGCCAGCAGCTTGCAAGCGGTGAGCTCCTACGAGCAGTACTTC | CASSLQAVSSYEQYF
TRBJ2-1 | TRBV7-9 | few | TRBD2 | TGTGCCAGCAGTTTACTAGCGGGGGGCCGGAATGAGCAGTTCTTC | CASSLLAGGRNEQFF
TRBJ2-3 | TRBV30 | few | - | TGTGCCTGGAGTGTTATAGATACGCAGTATTTT | CAWSVIDTQYF
TRBJ2-3 | TRBV7-6 | - | TRBD1 | TGTGCCAGCAGCGTCGACAGGGGGCAGATAGATACGCAGTATTTT | CASSVDRGQIDTQYF
TRBJ2-3 | TRBV7-2 | few | - | TGTGCCAGCAGCTTAGACTCGCCAAAGGATACGCAGTATTTT | CASSLDSPKDTQYF
TRBJ1-5 | TRBV2 | many | TRBD1 | TGTGCCAGCAGCCCGGGACAGGGATTTTTCCAGCCCCAGCATTTT | CASSPGQGFFQPQHF
TRBJ1-3 | TRBV28 | - | TRBD1 | TGTGCCAGCAGTCTACCGGGACAGGGGGGAAACACCATATATTTT | CASSLPGQGGNTIYF
TRBJ2-7 | TRBV29-1 | many | TRBD2 | TGCAGCGTTGAGCTAGCGGGAGTGAACGTGTGCGAGCAGTACTTC | CSVELAGVNVCEQYF
TRBJ1-2 | TRBV20-1 | many | TRBD1 | TGCAGTGCTATAGGGGGCAGGGATCATGGCTACACCTTC | CSAIGGRDHGYTF
TRBJ2-2 | TRBV6-2/TRBV6-3 | many | TRBD2 | TGTGCCAGCAGTTACTTCCGGACTAGCAGGAACACCGGGGAGCTGTTTTTT | CASSYFRTSRNTGELFF
TRBJ1-3 | TRBV7-9 | many | - | TGTGCCAGCAGCTTAGTGGGGACGCCCATATATTTT | CASSLVGTPIYF
TRBJ2-7 | TRBV28 | - | TRBD1 | TGTGCCAGCAGTCCGAGACAGGGAACGAGCTCCTACGAGCAGTACTTC | CASSPRQGTSSYEQYF